This record covers a single T cell receptor beta chain. This clone has a handful of counts. It lacks a known antigen. It has no much larger one-base neighbor in the sample; base qualities were not kept. Explained via the paper, the treatment or condition label denotes: suppressive antiretroviral therapy. Lysates of CMV-infected fibroblasts were used at around 10 ug/mL for cell stimulation. Memory CD4+ T cells that did not respond, being CD40L-negative, CD69-negative and CD45RO-high, were sorted as memory populations depleted of antigen-responding cells. Participants were HIV-1-infected adults who started suppressive ART during chronic infection. Participants had undetectable plasma HIV-1 RNA below 50 copies/mL for at least 4 years. To be included, participants needed a CD4+ T cell count above 400 cells/uL and a positive CMV serology. Before stimulation, PBMCs were isolated using density centrifugation and then depleted of CD8+ T cells. CD8-depleted PBMCs were stimulated for 15 to 20 hours with anti-CD28/CD49d costimulation, CD40-blocking antibody and enfuvirtide to prevent new infections. Sorting was done on either a Beckman Coulter MoFlo Legacy or an XDP sorter, and propidium iodide was used to exclude dead cells. Genomic DNA was extracted using the QIAamp DNA Mini Kit for samples with more than one million cells and using the Quick-DNA Microprep Kit for all other samples.

Taken from the germline V gene, the CDR1 and CDR2 loops are SQVTM and ANQGSEA. Counted from cysteine to phenylalanine, this CDR3 has 11 amino acids. Only the CDR3 portion is preserved as DNA: 33 bases, with reading frame beginning at the first base. V has 7 bases trimmed and J has 11 bases trimmed; junction bases matching no gene number 10. The immunoSEQ hsTCRB assay version 4 in survey mode was used to sequence TCRbeta repertoires from genomic DNA. Genomic DNA was diluted to roughly 9.3 ng/uL, and up to about 1 ug per sample was used for TCRbeta sequencing. Concerning the study's data processing: TCRbeta data analysis was done in ImmunoSeq Analyzer 3.0, and diversity was calculated on productive nucleotide rearrangements. Using the Immunarch R package, lower-bound TCR diversity was estimated with the improved Chao index and clonality was estimated with the Gini coefficient. Nucleotide rearrangements that differed but encoded the same CDR3beta amino acid sequence were counted as separate clonotypes. TCRbeta sequences significantly enriched in antigen-responding cells relative to anti-CD3/anti-CD28-activated cells were identified by differential abundance analysis. GLIPH2 clustered TCRs by predicted peptide-MHC specificity, both within individual participants and across merged participant data sets. TCRdb mirrors the immuneACCESS table, restricted to in-frame sequences. Some clones are absent from its copies; in checked studies, under half trace to an unresolved V gene, and the reason for the others is unknown. Clone size and V and J calls were adopted from that table, with D and trimming inferred from the DNA. In this sample the table shows 25,000 to 35,000 clones, roughly three quarters of which occur a single time. Roughly 0.81% of the sample is held by the ten biggest clonotypes.

The data were taken from a study of persistence of HIV-infected CD4 T cells (TCRdb year 2020). With respect to the entire study: The study isolated CMV- and HIV-1 Gag-responding CD4+ T cells from ART-treated individuals to examine antigen-driven clonal expansion of HIV-1-infected cells. Peripheral blood samples of up to about 180 mL were taken at multiple time points, with the exception of two participants who underwent leukapheresis at a single time point. The clonality of all cells in each sorted population was measured by TCRbeta sequencing, and the clonality of infected cells was measured by proviral sequencing. The median time the participants had spent on suppressive ART was approximately eight years. For the TCR cluster analysis across participants, 8 or 9 participants were included for CMV and 7 participants for Gag. Summary of the overall study and its limitations: Enrichment of degenerate expanded CDR3beta sequences was found in antigen-responding cells, suggesting convergent selection of CD4+ responses to CMV and Gag. Restriction of bulk TCR analyses to the rare CMV-responding cells that actually carried HIV-1 proviruses was not possible. Significantly lower TCRbeta richness was observed in CMV- and Gag-responding cells than in anti-CD3/anti-CD28-responding cells, and higher oligoclonality was observed in CMV-responding cells than in CD3/CD28-stimulated and Gag-responding cells. Within the same sorted populations, TCR oligoclonality correlated with proviral oligoclonality. Only a small number of individuals took part in the study, and only a limited range of antigens was tested.

The receptor comes from an adult woman with HIV who was CMV-seropositive. The input for sequencing was CD4+ T cells sorted from PBMCs after roughly 18-hour stimulation, taken from a patient who received antiretroviral therapy. The sample's cell subset or site label is to be understood as: CD40L-CD69- CD45RO-high memory CD4 T cells not responding to CMV lysate. The chain links TRBV29-1 with TRBJ1-1, with 7 middle bases fitting TRBD1. The DNA is as follows: TGCAGCGCCGAATCACAGGGGTTCGCTTTCTTT. It specifies CSAESQGFAFF.